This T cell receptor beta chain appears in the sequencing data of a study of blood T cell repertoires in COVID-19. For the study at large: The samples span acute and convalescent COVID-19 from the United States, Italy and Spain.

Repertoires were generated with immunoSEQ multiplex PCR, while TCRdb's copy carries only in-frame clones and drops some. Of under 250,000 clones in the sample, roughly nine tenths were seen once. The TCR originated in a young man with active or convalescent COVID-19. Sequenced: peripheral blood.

CDR3 bases: TGTGCCAGCAGTTACGGGGGGACAGGGTTAGCTTTCTTT. Protein sequence: CASSYGGTGLAFF. The V gene is TRBV6-5, the J gene TRBJ1-1; 9 nucleotides agree with TRBD1. CDR3 length: 13 amino acids. J was trimmed by 10 bases and V by 2 bases; bases with no gene match: 5. The germline gives CDR1 MNHEY, CDR2 SVGAGI.